What follows are 4 T cell receptor beta chains derived from one specimen sequenced in a study of CD8+ T cells in alopecia areata. The authors sorted pooled cutaneous lymph node cells using CD4, CD8alpha, NKG2D, NKG2ACE and other markers. The sequencing template was cDNA reverse transcribed from extracted RNA. Some clones are missing from TCRdb's copy, which holds only in-frame ones; the method was immunoSEQ multiplex PCR. This sample carries around 300,000 clones and no singletons, and 1.2% goes to the top ten. Sequenced sample: CD4+ T cells sorted from a lymph node. The receptors come from a C3H/HeJ mouse with alopecia areata. The mouse line has the MHC haplotype H2-k.

Details on this clone: The genes are named according to mouse. Coverage ceases 4 residues before the CDR3 finishes, and the germline J gene fills in the end. The chain uses TRBV19 and TRBJ2-5; perhaps TRBD1 as D (6 bases). Germline V gene sequence: CDR1 FNHDT, CDR2 SITEND (reference sequence). Trimming cost V 4 bases and J 0 bases, with 9 bases left between them. The CDR3 is made up of 14 amino acids. The CDR3 sequence is CASSHRVNQDTQYF. The DNA read from the CDR3 is TGTGCCAGCAGTCACAGGGTTAACCAAGAC.

This clone was recorded many times. These gene names are mouse names. CDR3 bases read: TGTGCCAGCAGTATAGGGGGGGCAGGAGCAAACTCC. Translation gives CASSIGGAGANS. The full CDR3 protein reads CASSIGGAGANSDYTF. V usage is TRBV19 and J usage is TRBJ1-2, with D possibly matching TRBD1 (6 bases). Coverage ceases 4 residues before the CDR3 finishes, and the germline J gene fills in the end. The V gene lost 0 bases and the J gene lost 0 bases, with 12 bases spanning the gap. There are 16 residues in the CDR3. Germline V gene lookup returns CDR1 FNHDT and CDR2 SITEND (reference sequence). Full variable domain (outside the CDR3, taken from reference TRBV19 and TRBJ1-2): GGIITQTPKFLIGQEGQKLTLKCQQNFNHDTMYWYRQDSGKGLRLIYYSITENDLQKGDLSEGYDASREKKSSFSLTVTSAQKNEMAVFLCASSIGGAGANSDYTFGSGTRLLVI.

This clone was counted only a few times. The genes and germline here are from mouse. From the germline J gene comes the end of the CDR3, since the read stops 4 residues before it. This sample also contains other DNA sequences that code for the same CDR3. This chain links TRBV19 with TRBJ2-7; TRBD2 matches at 10 bases. CDR1 and CDR2 (germline): FNHDT, SITEND (reference sequence). This CDR3 is 15 amino acids long. CDR3 region: CASSTPRTGGYEQYF. CDR3 bases read: TGTGCCAGCAGTACCCCCCGGACTGGGGGATAT.

Comments on this clone: Germline and genes here are mouse. The CDR3 extends 4 residues past the end of the read, so its final part is completed from the germline J gene. The chain joins TRBV5 to TRBJ2-1; 11 bases fit TRBD2. The V and J ends lost 4 bases and 3 bases, in that order; junction bases with no gene match: 2. The CDR3 sequence is 15 residues long. Per the germline V gene, CDR1 is LGHNA and CDR2 is YNLKQL (reference sequence). The CDR3 DNA, read in part, is TGTGCCAGCAGCCCGGGACTGGGGGCCTATGCT. Its protein product is CASSPGLGAYA. The entire CDR3 sequence reads CASSPGLGAYAEQFF.